The T cell receptor beta chain described here comes from a study of beta chain features in type 1 diabetes (dated by TCRdb to between 2018 and 2020). For the wider study: Mean age, gender distribution, total cell number and subset yield did not differ between patients and healthy donors. In the study, recently diagnosed type 1 diabetes patients and matched healthy donors were compared on the TCRB repertoires of their sorted circulating CD4+ T cell subsets. Whereas all 30 or so donors provided naive and central memory subsets, regulatory and stem cell-like memory subsets were isolated from just 8 patients and roughly eight healthy donors. A total of just under 110,000,000 sorted cells were examined across all samples, and RNA yield correlated strongly with the number of cells per subset. The research as a whole found: PCR might favor shorter templates, but patient and control samples were amplified and corrected together, so any skew would affect both groups equally. Only small numbers of individuals were included in the HLA sub-analyses, which left unresolved whether HLA type had any influence on TCRB rearrangement. Because cDNA was sequenced instead of genomic DNA, activated cells with high expression could be over-represented, although the groups did not differ in activation or CD3 levels. The naive, central memory and regulatory TCRB repertoires appeared to resemble one another more closely among patients than among healthy donors. Type 1 diabetes patients showed a moderate but significant shortening of TCRB CDR3 length in all four CD4+ subsets. Patients with type 1 diabetes made fewer insertions and deleted more nucleotides at VDJ recombination sites, implying thymic rearrangement abnormalities.

Taken from cysteine to phenylalanine, the CDR3 has 17 residues. The read is trimmed to its CDR3 DNA, 51 bases read in frame from base 1. After removal of 5 bases from V and 2 bases from J, the junction retains 9 bases not matched to a gene. CDR1 and CDR2 are read off the germline V gene as SGHNT and YENEEA. From each donor, a single peripheral blood sample of 100 to 150 mL on average was drawn into heparinised tubes. A BD FACSAria II and a panel including CD45RO, CCR7, CD25, CD127, CD95 and CD27 were used to sort naive, central memory, regulatory and stem cell-like memory CD4+ T cells. Purity was above 98% for every sorted population. PBMCs were separated immediately by Lymphoprep density gradient centrifugation and were stained directly, without being cultured. Samples were stained and sorted in pairs, with one healthy donor and one patient per experiment, so that batch effects were minimized. All of the isolated RNA was reverse transcribed with the High Capacity cDNA Reverse Transcription Kit, so expressed TCRB transcripts were sequenced. Deep immunoSEQ sequencing was performed on naive, central memory and regulatory T cell samples, with an average of about 4 million total reads per sample. Sorted cells were lysed in RLT buffer and RNA was extracted with DNase-treated RNeasy Micro or Mini kits, depending on cell number. Each cell subset was processed on its own to prevent cross-contamination, while patient and healthy donor samples were processed together. The immunoSEQ multiplex PCR was used to amplify TCRB sequences from cDNA, yielding 87-bp fragments that span the CDR3 region. Sequencing of the amplicons was performed on the Illumina HiSeq platform. On the study's bioinformatics: Synthetic template baselines were used to correct PCR bias computationally, reads within Hamming distance 2 were collapsed, and singletons that could not be merged were discarded. Reads were aligned against IMGT to assign V, D and J genes, CDR3 length and insertions or deletions at six rearrangement sites. Within each subset, clonotype counts were normalized to sorted cell number, and only after that were true diversity and Gini coefficients computed with the tcR R package. The overlap coefficient, calculated on TCRB nucleotide sequences, was used to measure repertoire sharing. Out-of-frame TCRB sequences from naive cells were analyzed as a proxy for the pre-selection repertoire. TCRdb re-hosts the immuneACCESS table, in-frame sequences only. Its copies lack some clones; in the studies checked, an unresolved V gene accounts for under half of them, and the cause for the rest is not known. That table is the source of V, J and clone size, and D and trimming were worked out from the DNA. The sample yields more than 550,000 clones; over 12% were counted once. The top ten clonotypes cover approximately 0.043% of the sample.

This clone was observed a handful of times. Its antigen is not yet known. Base qualities were left out, and no much larger clone turns up one base away. The clonotype originates from a man aged 18 to 30 with type 1 diabetes. The chain joins TRBV11-3 to TRBJ2-1, with 10 bases matching TRBD2. The sequenced sample consisted of naive CD4+ T cells from blood. The sample's cell subset or site, from its label and the paper: true naive CD4+ T cells. The CDR3 region reads CASSPRGAGGPYNEQFF. In nucleotide form, the sequence is TGTGCCAGCAGCCCCCGTGGAGCGGGAGGGCCCTACAATGAGCAGTTCTTC.